This T cell receptor (beta chain) stems from a study of T cell responses to AZD1222 COVID-19 vaccine (dated by TCRdb to the early 2020s). Describing the broader study: Because spike-specific TCR depth and breadth did not differ between the two schedules, AZD1222 recipients who got a second dose at roughly 4 weeks were pooled with those who got a second dose at roughly 12 weeks. TCR sequencing covered 233 trial participants: some 210 given two doses of AZD1222 and about 26 given two doses of MenACWY control vaccine. Trial participants were enrolled by age into 18-55, 56-69 and 70-plus year subgroups, with about 150, 28 and 57 TCR-sequenced participants respectively. General findings and caveats noted by the study authors: Conclusions about previously exposed vaccinees were limited because only six AZD1222 recipients were SARS-CoV-2 seropositive at baseline. Vaccine-associated CD4 TCRs spanned the whole spike protein, with dominant responses in regions 160-218 and 743-854. After two AZD1222 doses, both the breadth and the depth of spike-specific TCRs were significantly higher than at day 0 and than in MenACWY recipients. Participants were mostly white British, with more females than males. The authors suggested clonal diversity may have been underestimated. In the small 56-69-year group, the increase in depth fell short of significance, most likely because of low power. Because no day 14 peak-response samples were available, the repertoires could be characterized only after the peak T cell response. Reportedly, almost half of the unique spike-specific TCRs recognized epitopes lying outside the regions that are mutated in the B.1.351 and B.1.1.7 variants.

A remark on this clone: Its antigen target is currently unknown. Base qualities were left out, and no much larger clone turns up one base away.

CDR1 and CDR2, looked up from the germline V gene, are MNHEY and SVGAGI. The trim is 6 bases for V and 7 bases for J, with a gap of 18 bases between the germline ends. Its CDR3 holds 15 amino acids, cysteine through phenylalanine. The sequence is cut down to CDR3 DNA, 45 bases in frame from base 1. The CDR3 regions of human TCRbeta chains were analyzed by immunosequencing. The paper's data handling went like this. Repertoire TCRs were matched against a reference library of SARS-CoV-2-specific TCRs generated with the MIRA antigen-specificity platform. Breadth meant the fraction of unique TCRs that were SARS-CoV-2-associated, whereas depth meant the fraction of total T cells that were SARS-CoV-2-associated. Using the MIRA data, each spike-specific TCR was mapped to the spike region that the TCR reacts to and placed in a CD4 or CD8 class. Log10-transformed breadth and depth values were compared by one-way ANOVA with Sidak's multiple comparisons tests. TCRdb's version of the immuneACCESS table is confined to in-frame rearrangements and falls short of the full clone set. An unresolved V gene accounts for under half of the shortfall where checked; the remainder is of unknown origin. The DNA was the basis for D and trimming; V, J and clone size are from that table. A total of some 140,000 clones appear in this sample, approximately 90% of them only once. Clones ranked in the top ten supply 1.9% of the sample.

The time point label for this specimen denotes: baseline before first vaccination. Vaccinee samples were obtained from the UK trials COV001 and COV002, which included a single-blind randomized controlled phase 2/3 trial of AZD1222 (ChAdOx1 nCoV-19) in healthy adults. Trial participant PBMC samples were collected at day 0 and day 28 after the second dose for TCRbeta chain sequencing. This clonotype was obtained from an adult in good health. Recombination joined TRBV6-5 with TRBJ1-4; the best D guess is TRBD1, with 5 bases matching. The sample here was peripheral blood, taken on day 0 of AZD1222 vaccination. The CDR3 amino acid sequence is: CASRNPTARGEKLFF. The DNA reads as follows: TGTGCCAGCAGGAACCCGACAGCCCGAGGTGAAAAACTGTTTTTT.